This T cell receptor (beta chain) was captured in a study of T cell repertoires in cytomegalovirus infection. Turning to the study itself: Alongside well-studied HLA-B-restricted CMV epitopes, recently identified HLA-C-restricted CMV epitopes were also used. CMV infection together with matching HLA type was indicated by public TCR beta signatures.

Germline V gene sequence: CDR1 MGHRA, CDR2 YSYEKL. The CDR3 is 15 amino acids. Study conclusions and caveats: The study found HLA-C-restricted CMV-specific TCR beta clonotypes dominating the ex vivo response.

This clonotype was observed a few times. Its antigen is not known. The junction and the germline gene differ at one end; a read error may be behind it. From the reads, TCRdb called clonotypes with MiXCR, one entry per CDR3 protein. The data show about 770,000 distinct CDR3 sequences, under 35% seen once. The genes are TRBV4-1 and TRBJ1-2; TRBD1 might be the D (6 bases). This TCR derives from a human donor in good health (CMV status not recorded). Some clones in this sample may be carry-over from other donors' samples. The sequencing here drew on cultured CD8+ T cells from PBMCs, taken from culture after CMV antigen stimulation. CDR3 DNA sequence: TGTGCCAGCAGCCAAGAGGACAGTCCTAACTATGGCTACACCTTC. As protein: CASSQEDSPNYGYTF.